This T cell receptor beta chain was recovered during a study of blood T cell repertoires in COVID-19. Produced via immunoSEQ multiplex PCR; TCRdb's table is partial and in-frame only. The sample has some 240,000 clones; around 90% are singletons. Germline CDR1 reads LGHDT; CDR2 reads YNNKEL (reference sequence). Trimming cost V 4 bases and J 1 base; bases outside gene matches: 8. CDR3 length: 16 amino acids. The specimen was peripheral blood. This clonotype originated in a man aged 55 to 70 who had recovered from COVID-19. The chain joins TRBV3-1 (or the pseudogene TRBV3-2) to TRBJ2-7, with 9 bases identical to TRBD2. The CDR3 coding sequence is TGTGCCAGCAGCCGAGCTCCTAGCGGGGCATCCTACGAGCAGTACTTC. Protein product: CASSRAPSGASYEQYF.